The 21 T cell receptor beta chains presented below share a single source sample, sequenced in a study of PD-1 blockade in classical Hodgkin lymphoma. Profiling relied on immunoSEQ multiplex PCR, and the TCRdb table lists in-frame clones only, not all of them. Among approximately 30,000 clones, 90% to 95% were seen once, and the ten largest hold 3% to 4%. The time point was: newly diagnosed, previously untreated cHL patient sample. Sequencing was done on a sample of peripheral blood mononuclear cells (PBMCs). The receptor set was obtained from a human donor with classical Hodgkin lymphoma.

The V gene is TRBV5-5, the J gene TRBJ2-3, with 7 bases identical to TRBD1. Germline V CDR1 and CDR2: SGHKS, YYEKEE (reference sequence). This CDR3 spans 17 amino acids. With 4 bases clipped from V and 2 bases from J, the junction kept 13 bases outside the gene matches. CDR3 DNA sequence: TGTGCCAGCAGCCAAGTCCCGGACAGGTCCTACACAGATACGCAGTATTTT. Its translation: CASSQVPDRSYTDTQYF.

The DNA for the CDR3 is TGTGCCAGCTCGGGGACCGGAGGTGAAAAACTGTTTTTT. As protein: CASSGTGGEKLFF. The gene calls are TRBV19 and TRBJ1-4, with a possible D match to TRBD1 (5 bases). This CDR3 region has 13 residues. V was cut by 9 bases and J by 7 bases, with 15 bases left in between. CDR1 and CDR2 (germline): LNHDA, SQIVND (reference sequence).

This clone showed up just once. The chain is built from TRBV2 and TRBJ2-7; D uncertain. This CDR3 region has 13 residues. Deletions cut 4 bases from V and 2 bases from J, with 9 bases between. Germline loops: CDR1 SNHLY, CDR2 FYNNEI. In DNA, the CDR3 is TGTGCCAGCAGTGTTGGGCTTCCCTACGAGCAGTACTTC. Its translation: CASSVGLPYEQYF.

This chain links TRBV9 with TRBJ2-5; maybe TRBD2 (5 bases). The V gene lost 4 bases and the J gene lost 2 bases, with 12 bases spanning the gap. The CDR3 loop spans 14 amino acids. The germline gives CDR1 SGDLS, CDR2 YYNGEE. The CDR3 loop reads CASSPQRRQETQYF. CDR3 in DNA: TGTGCCAGCAGCCCCCAGCGGAGGCAAGAGACCCAGTACTTC.

V gene TRBV7-9 combines with J gene TRBJ1-1; possibly TRBD1 for D (5 bases). CDR1 and CDR2 from the germline V gene are SEHNR and FQNEAQ (reference sequence). Trimming took off 5 bases at V and 7 bases at J, with 17 bases between the two ends. CDR3 length equals 14 residues. CDR3 sequence: CASSPDRNEGEAFF. The CDR3 nucleotides read TGTGCCAGCAGCCCCGACAGAAACGAGGGTGAAGCTTTCTTT.

The chain is built from TRBV28 and TRBJ1-2; possibly TRBD1 for D (5 bases). CDR1 and CDR2 (germline): MDHEN, SYDVKM. V was cut by 2 bases and J by 4 bases, with 11 bases left in between. CDR3 length equals 14 residues. As DNA, the CDR3 is TGTGCCAGCAGTTTAGGGGCCCCCAGCTATGGCTACACCTTC. Protein sequence: CASSLGAPSYGYTF.

The table lists this clone with a few counts. The V and J genes are TRBV18 and TRBJ2-3, with 8 bases lining up with TRBD2. Germline CDR1 is KGHSH and CDR2 is LQKENI. The V gene end was trimmed by 0 bases and the J gene end by 2 bases; junction bases not matched to a gene: 4. There are 16 residues in the CDR3. The CDR3: CASSPPVAGFTDTQYF. CDR3 coding DNA: TGTGCCAGCTCACCACCTGTAGCGGGGTTCACAGATACGCAGTATTTT.

The gene calls are TRBV10-3 and TRBJ2-6, with no clear D. V was shortened by 10 bases and J by 0 bases, with 13 bases between the two germline ends. The CDR3 is made up of 15 amino acids. Germline assignment: CDR1 ENHRY and CDR2 SYGVKD. The CDR3 sequence: CATSDRNSGANVLTF. In DNA form, the CDR3 reads TGTGCCACCTCTGACCGAAACTCTGGGGCCAACGTCCTGACTTTC.

The genes are TRBV21-1 and TRBJ2-1; the table's D gene call, TRBD2, was not cross checked with the DNA. TRBV21-1 is recorded as a pseudogene. The length of the CDR3 is 17 residues. The CDR3 here is CASSNGTSVFSYNEQFF. The CDR3 DNA reads TGTGCCAGCAGCAATGGGACTAGCGTCTTCTCCTACAATGAGCAGTTCTTC.

The rearrangement links TRBV4-3 to TRBJ2-7; 15 positions match TRBD2. The germline gives CDR1 LGHNA, CDR2 YSLEER. J was trimmed by 7 bases and V by 2 bases; bases with no gene match: 6. The length of the CDR3 is 16 residues. The CDR3 DNA sequence: TGCGCCAGCAGCCAACTGCTGGGGACTAGCGGGAGGGAGCAGTACTTC. It yields the protein CASSQLLGTSGREQYF.

This sequence joins TRBV11-3 and TRBJ1-1; TRBD1 matches 10 bases. Germline V gives CDR1 SGHNT, CDR2 YENEEA. Trimming at V came to 5 bases and at J to 1 base, leaving 7 bases not matched to a gene. CDR3 length: 16 residues. CDR3 loop: CASSRGTGVENTEAFF. In nucleotides, the CDR3 is TGTGCCAGCAGCCGTGGGACAGGGGTCGAGAACACTGAAGCTTTCTTT.

This chain connects TRBV6-4 to TRBJ1-1, with D perhaps TRBD1 (5 bases). Trimming shortened V by 5 bases and J by 4 bases, and 11 bases separated the two germline ends. Germline V gene data show CDR1 as MRHNA and CDR2 as SNTAGT. The CDR3 runs 13 residues. CDR3 in amino acids: CASSRGEGTEAFF. For the CDR3, the DNA is TGTGCCAGCAGTCGGGGGGAGGGCACTGAAGCTTTCTTT.

The V call is TRBV5-1, the J call TRBJ2-1; a possible D gene is TRBD2 (6 bases). V shed 0 bases and J shed 6 bases, with 13 bases lying between them. The CDR3 spans 15 residues. Germline-derived CDR1 and CDR2 are SGHRS and YFSETQ. Written as DNA, the CDR3 is TGCGCCAGCAGCTTGGCCCCCCTGACTAGCAATGAGCAGTTCTTC. This codes for CASSLAPLTSNEQFF.

The genes are TRBV7-8 and TRBJ2-3; D gene uncertain. The germline gives CDR1 SGHVS, CDR2 FQNEAQ. There are 14 residues in the CDR3. Trimming took 2 bases from V and 1 from J, leaving 7 bases between them. CDR3 residues: CASSLLGGTDTQYF. CDR3 nucleotide sequence: TGTGCCAGCAGCTTATTAGGTGGCACAGATACGCAGTATTTT.

The rearrangement uses TRBV7-9 and TRBJ1-4; 8 nucleotides agree with TRBD1. CDR1 and CDR2 from the germline V gene are SEHNR and FQNEAQ (reference sequence). The CDR3 runs 14 residues. After removal of 1 base from V and 8 bases from J, the junction contained 3 bases not matched to a gene. CDR3 sequence (DNA): TGTGCCAGCAGCTTAGGGGACAGGCTGGAAAAACTGTTTTTT. As protein: CASSLGDRLEKLFF.

The rearrangement uses TRBV27 and TRBJ1-5, with 9 bases matching TRBD1. Germline V gene sequence: CDR1 MNHEY, CDR2 SMNVEV (reference sequence). After removal of 4 bases from V and 3 bases from J, the junction contained 7 bases not matched to a gene. This CDR3 is 16 amino acids long. CDR3 region: CASSSDRGAYNQPQHF. In DNA form, the CDR3 reads TGTGCCAGCAGTTCCGACAGGGGGGCGTACAATCAGCCCCAGCATTTT.

The rearrangement uses TRBV7-2 and TRBJ2-7; perhaps D is TRBD1 or TRBD2 (5 bases each). V was clipped by 3 bases and J by 2 bases, with 11 bases between them. The CDR3 contains 14 residues. Looked up from germline, CDR1 is SGHTA and CDR2 is FQGNSA. The CDR3 nucleotides are TGTGCCAGCAGCTTGAGGGACCAGACCTACGAGCAGTACTTC. Its protein product is CASSLRDQTYEQYF.

This chain uses TRBV7-2 with TRBJ1-4; D call uncertain. This CDR3 comprises 12 residues. Between the trimmed V and J ends, which lost 1 base and 7 bases, there was a span of 4 bases. Germline CDR1 SGHTA, CDR2 FQGNSA. The CDR3 region is CASSLEGEKLFF. Here the CDR3 DNA reads TGTGCCAGCAGCTTAGAGGGTGAAAAACTGTTTTTT. Using reference TRBV7-2 and TRBJ1-4 for the parts outside the CDR3, the full variable domain is GAGVSQSPSNKVTEKGKDVELRCDPISGHTALYWYRQSLGQGLEFLIYFQGNSAPDKSGLPSDRFSAERTGGSVSTLTIQRTQQEDSAVYLCASSLEGEKLFFGSGTQLSVL.

As for this clone: Other nucleotide sequences in the sample specify the same CDR3. The chain carries TRBV7-2 and TRBJ2-7; 10 positions agree with TRBD2. The CDR3 spans 15 residues. CDR1 SGHTA and CDR2 FQGNSA come from the germline V gene. With V trimmed by 5 bases and J by 2 bases, 6 bases remained unmatched. The CDR3 DNA follows: TGTGCCAGCAGCCCTCGGACTAGCGGTACCTACGAGCAGTACTTC. Amino acid sequence: CASSPRTSGTYEQYF.

V usage is TRBV10-3 and J usage is TRBJ2-5; a possible D gene is TRBD2 (5 bases). Germline V lookup: CDR1 ENHRY, CDR2 SYGVKD. V was pared by 10 bases and J by 3 bases, with 27 bases between. The CDR3 covers 17 residues. The CDR3 spells CASRPSLAEGLKETQYF. The CDR3 nucleotides read TGTGCCAGCAGGCCAAGTCTGGCAGAAGGACTTAAAGAGACCCAGTACTTC.

In this sample, this clone turned up once. V gene TRBV27 combines with J gene TRBJ2-1; D is perhaps TRBD1 (5 bases). This CDR3 spans 15 amino acids. Germline V gives CDR1 MNHEY, CDR2 SMNVEV (reference sequence). The CDR3 DNA sequence: TGTCGAAGGCAAGGGGTCCCTGACTCCTACAATGAGCAGTTCTTC. This sequence encodes CRRQGVPDSYNEQFF.